This T cell receptor (beta chain) was identified in a study of T-cell memory formation after mild COVID-19. TCRdb redid the calling of the 5' RACE reads with MiXCR, one entry per CDR3 protein. The sample yields approximately 300,000 distinct CDR3 sequences, approximately 16% seen once. This clonotype appeared many times. Its specificity is not known. V was cut by 4 bases and J by 0 bases, with 14 bases left in between. The germline V gene has CDR1 MDHEN and CDR2 SYDVKM. The CDR3 totals 16 residues. Study-wide results and caveats: CD4+ contracting clones were mainly CM and EM; CD8+ ones, EMRA. There were some responding clones in pre-infection memory, which suggested that cross-reactive memory had joined. Researchers could not confirm that second-wave clones peaking on day 37 targeted SARS-CoV-2.

The sequenced sample consisted of PBMCs or a T cell subset sorted from them (not recorded which). The rearrangement joins TRBV28 to TRBJ2-3, with D possibly TRBD1 on 6 matching bases. The TCR comes from a young man who had mild COVID-19 (a few samples of this study predate the infection). Cell type and time point are not known. The CDR3 spells CASSSPGTLSTDTQYF. The CDR3 DNA follows: TGTGCCAGCAGTTCCCCCGGGACACTGAGCACAGATACGCAGTATTTT.